This T cell receptor beta chain comes out of a study of T-cell memory formation after mild COVID-19. General study points: From day 15 to 85, contracting clones were balanced between CD4 and CD8, whereas later expanders leaned toward CD4+. That cross-reactive memory joined was suggested by some responding clones appearing in pre-infection memory. Clones from the second wave (peaking day 37) had unconfirmed SARS-CoV-2 specificity.

A note on this clonotype: Its matching antigen is unknown.

Trimming removed 0 bases at V and 4 bases at J, with 15 bases between. This CDR3 spans 16 amino acids. The germline V gene encodes CDR1 MGHRA and CDR2 YSYEKL. TCRdb itself ran the 5' RACE reads through MiXCR, one entry per CDR3 protein. The data hold 300,000 to 350,000 distinct CDR3 sequences, with 15% to 20% observed a single time. This chain uses TRBV4-1 with TRBJ2-5; perhaps D is TRBD1 or TRBD2 (6 bases each). Sequenced sample: PBMCs or a T cell subset sorted from them (not recorded which). This clonotype was sampled from a man aged 18 to 35 who had mild COVID-19 (a few samples of this study predate the infection). Cell type and time point are not known. Written as DNA, the CDR3 is TGCGCCAGCAGCCAAGACGGGCTAGGGGGGCGAGAGACCCAGTACTTC. Translation gives CASSQDGLGGRETQYF.